These 16 T cell receptor beta chains came from one sample sequenced in a study of control samples from healthy donors and cancer patients. The table came from immunoSEQ multiplex PCR; TCRdb's copy has only in-frame clones and leaves some out. The table lists approximately 180,000 clones, 90% to 95% of them singletons. The sample consisted of blood. The receptor source for this set is a woman aged 18-29 years in good health.

The CDR3 DNA reads as TGTGCCAGCAGCTTCGGTATGACGGGAGAGCAGTACTTC. It is translated as CASSFGMTGEQYF. This sequence joins TRBV11-2 and TRBJ2-7; TRBD2 might be the D (5 bases). CDR3 length: 13 residues. Germline CDR1 SGHAT, CDR2 FQNNGV. Trimming stripped 3 bases from V and 7 bases from J, with 13 bases between.

The V and J genes are TRBV28 and TRBJ2-7, with TRBD1 identical over 12 bases. Per germline, CDR1 MDHEN and CDR2 SYDVKM. Trimming took 5 bases from V and 4 from J; bases not matched to a gene: 9. The CDR3 runs 16 residues. In DNA, the CDR3 is TGTGCCAGCAGTCCTTTGGGGGGACAGGGGGCTTACGAGCAGTACTTC. Its translation is CASSPLGGQGAYEQYF.

The chain employs TRBV3-1 (or the pseudogene TRBV3-2) and TRBJ2-3; D gene ambiguous. The CDR3 is 17 amino acids. From germline, CDR1 is LGHDT and CDR2 YNNKEL (reference sequence). Trimming pared 2 bases from V and 1 base from J, leaving 16 bases between. CDR3 DNA sequence: TGTGCCAGCAGCCAAACCCAGTCCGGGCTGGGCACAGATACGCAGTATTTT. It specifies CASSQTQSGLGTDTQYF.

This clone was recorded once. Mismatch with germline at one junction end may stem from a read error. The chain carries TRBV28 and TRBJ1-2, with TRBD1 matching 8 bases. The CDR3 runs to 19 residues. Germline lookup yields CDR1 MDHEN and CDR2 SYDVKM. The CDR3 DNA reads as TGTGCCAGCAGCCCTCGTTCGCTTACAGGGGGGGTTAATAACTATGGCTACGCCTTC. This codes for CASSPRSLTGGVNNYGYAF.

The chain links TRBV6-2 or TRBV6-3 to TRBJ2-7, with 9 nucleotides matching TRBD2. The CDR3 spans 18 residues. From germline, CDR1 is MNHEY and CDR2 SVGEGT. V lost 4 bases, J lost 0 bases, and 13 bases stayed unmatched. CDR3: CASSFGRVSGGLSYEQYF. As DNA, the CDR3 is TGTGCCAGCAGTTTCGGCCGGGTTAGCGGGGGCCTCTCCTACGAGCAGTACTTC.

The chain employs TRBV10-3 and TRBJ1-3; D is uncertain. V gave up 11 bases and J gave up 7 bases, with 9 bases separating them. The germline CDR1 and CDR2 sequences are ENHRY and SYGVKD. The CDR3 has 10 residues. CDR3 DNA: TGTGCCTGCAGCGATAACACCATATATTTT. It codes for CACSDNTIYF.

This clone was observed once. The chain employs TRBV4-3 and TRBJ1-5, with TRBD1 matching 11 bases. Germline assignment: CDR1 LGHNA and CDR2 YSLEER. There are 16 residues in the CDR3. Unmatched junction bases numbered 7, after V lost 2 bases and J lost 7 bases. The CDR3 bases are TGCGCCAGCAGCCAATCACTTGGGACAGGGGGACAGCCCCAGCATTTT. Its protein is CASSQSLGTGGQPQHF.

CDR3 nucleotide sequence: TGTGCCACCAGCAGGACGGCTTTCTGGGCTCGAGGGAGCGACGACGAGCAGTACTTC. Translated, it gives CATSRTAFWARGSDDEQYF. The chain links TRBV15 to TRBJ2-7, with a possible D match to TRBD2 (5 bases). The V gene lost 3 bases and the J gene lost 5 bases, with 29 bases spanning the gap. CDR1 is LNHNV, CDR2 YYDKDF, per germline (reference sequence). The length of the CDR3 is 19 residues.

The chain recombines TRBV7-2 with TRBJ2-5, with D perhaps matching TRBD1 (6 bases). CDR3 length equals 13 residues. The germline V and J ends were trimmed by 1 base and 10 bases, with 13 bases remaining between them. The germline CDR1 and CDR2 sequences are SGHTA and FQGNSA. The CDR3 DNA reads as TGTGCCAGCAGCTTAGAGGACAGCTCTGGCCAGTACTTC. It codes for CASSLEDSSGQYF.

This clone was detected once. The rearrangement links TRBV18 to TRBJ1-4; D is unresolved. V was trimmed by 3 bases and J by 7 bases, leaving 9 bases between them. CDR3 length equals 13 residues. Germline lookup yields CDR1 KGHSH and CDR2 LQKENI. CDR3 DNA sequence: TGTGCCAGCTCACCCTCGGGAGTTGAAAAACTGTTTTTT. Encoded protein: CASSPSGVEKLFF.

The count of this clone is one. The chain recombines TRBV29-1 with TRBJ1-3; 7 bases align to TRBD1. Germline V lookup: CDR1 SQVTM, CDR2 ANQGSEA. The J segment lost 8 bases and the V segment lost 7 bases, leaving 8 bases of the junction unmatched. CDR3 length equals 12 residues. The CDR3 sequence is CSATGSTDTIYF. DNA of the CDR3: TGCAGCGCGACAGGGAGTACGGACACCATATATTTT. Variable domain in full (rest from reference TRBV29-1 and TRBJ1-3): SAVISQKPSRDICQRGTSLTIQCQVDSQVTMMFWYRQQPGQSLTLIATANQGSEATYESGFVIDKFPISRPNLTFSTLTVSNMSPEDSSIYLCSATGSTDTIYFGEGSWLTVV.

V usage is TRBV6-1 and J usage is TRBJ2-7; D ambiguous. Trimming left V 4 bases short and J 1 base short, with 23 bases between. Germline V gene sequence: CDR1 MNHNS, CDR2 SASEGT. The CDR3 loop spans 18 amino acids. CDR3 coding DNA: TGTGCCAGCAGTGTCGTTTGGTTAAGTAAGGCCGTATCCTACGAGCAGTACTTC. Its protein product is CASSVVWLSKAVSYEQYF.

The chain carries TRBV13 and TRBJ1-1, with 8 nucleotides matching TRBD1. The CDR3 spans 15 residues. Germline V CDR1 and CDR2: PRHDT, FYEKMQ (reference sequence). V dropped 5 bases and J dropped 1; count of bases not matched to a gene: 6. CDR3 sequence (DNA): TGTGCCAGCAGCCCAAACGGACAGGGGAACACTGAAGCTTTCTTT. Residues: CASSPNGQGNTEAFF.

The V call is TRBV28, the J call TRBJ1-2; TRBD1 is a possible D gene (6 bases). Trimming took 3 bases from V and 8 from J, leaving 19 bases between them. CDR3 size: 15 residues. CDR1 and CDR2 from the germline V gene are MDHEN and SYDVKM. CDR3 loop: CASSFVGAAQWGYTF. CDR3 nucleotide sequence: TGTGCCAGCAGTTTCGTGGGGGCAGCCCAATGGGGCTACACCTTC.

The chain carries TRBV6-5 and TRBJ1-2, with 12 nucleotides matching TRBD1. Germline V gives CDR1 MNHEY, CDR2 SVGAGI. After removal of 6 bases from V and 4 bases from J, the junction contained 6 bases not matched to a gene. CDR3 length equals 15 residues. The CDR3 sequence: CASSSGTGGPYGYTF. DNA for the CDR3: TGTGCCAGCAGCTCCGGGACAGGGGGCCCCTATGGCTACACCTTC.

V gene TRBV12-3 or TRBV12-4 combines with J gene TRBJ1-2; no reliable D call. The CDR3 contains 13 residues. With 0 bases removed from V and 6 bases from J, the gap between germline ends came to 8 bases. DNA for the CDR3: TGTGCCAGCAGTTTAGCGCGGGAACATGGCTACACCTTC. This gives the protein CASSLAREHGYTF.